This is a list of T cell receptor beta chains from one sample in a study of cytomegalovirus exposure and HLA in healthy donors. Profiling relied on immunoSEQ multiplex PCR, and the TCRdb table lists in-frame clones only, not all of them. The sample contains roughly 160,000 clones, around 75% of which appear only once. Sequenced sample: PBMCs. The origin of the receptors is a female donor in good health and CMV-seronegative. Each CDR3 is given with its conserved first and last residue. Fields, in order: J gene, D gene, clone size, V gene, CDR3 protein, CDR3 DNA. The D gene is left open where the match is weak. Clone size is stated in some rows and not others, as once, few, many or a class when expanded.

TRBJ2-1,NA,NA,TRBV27,CASSLGRLGNEQFF,TGTGCCAGCAGTTTAGGGAGGTTGGGCAATGAGCAGTTCTTC
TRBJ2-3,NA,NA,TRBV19,CASARAPPDTQYF,TGTGCCAGTGCGCGGGCCCCCCCGGATACGCAGTATTTT
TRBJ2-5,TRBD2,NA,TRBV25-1,CASWGLAVETQYF,TGTGCCAGCTGGGGACTAGCGGTGGAGACCCAGTACTTC
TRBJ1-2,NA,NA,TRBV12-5,CASAGYGYTF,TGTGCTAGTGCGGGCTATGGCTACACCTTC
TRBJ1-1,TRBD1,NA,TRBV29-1,CSLTGGLSVTEAFF,TGCAGCCTCACAGGGGGCCTTTCTGTCACTGAAGCTTTCTTT
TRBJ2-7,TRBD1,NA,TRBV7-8,CASSLVRTGGTEQYF,TGTGCCAGCAGCTTAGTAAGGACAGGGGGCACCGAGCAGTACTTC
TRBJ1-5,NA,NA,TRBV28,CASSFNQGRGVQPQHF,TGTGCCAGCAGCTTCAATCAGGGGCGAGGCGTTCAGCCCCAGCATTTT
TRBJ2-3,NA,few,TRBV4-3,CASSQEDSTDTQYF,TGCGCCAGCAGCCAGGAGGACAGCACAGATACGCAGTATTTT
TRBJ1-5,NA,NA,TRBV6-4,CASSDQQGIGPQHF,TGTGCCAGCAGTGACCAGCAGGGGATCGGGCCCCAGCATTTT
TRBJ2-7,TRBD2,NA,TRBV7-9,CASSSHSGTRGEQYF,TGTGCCAGCAGCTCCCATAGCGGGACGCGGGGCGAGCAGTACTTC
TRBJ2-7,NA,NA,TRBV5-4,CASSLREIAEQYF,TGTGCCAGCAGCTTGAGGGAGATCGCGGAGCAGTACTTC
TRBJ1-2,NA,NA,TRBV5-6,CASSFRRTDTLSYGYTF,TGTGCCAGCAGCTTCCGGCGGACAGACACACTTTCCTATGGCTACACCTTC
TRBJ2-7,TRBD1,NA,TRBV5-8,CASSPTGSHEQYF,TGTGCCAGCAGCCCGACAGGGAGCCACGAGCAGTACTTC
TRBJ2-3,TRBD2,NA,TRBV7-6,CASSLASGLDTQYF,TGTGCCAGCAGCTTGGCTAGCGGCTTGGATACGCAGTATTTT
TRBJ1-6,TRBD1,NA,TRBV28,CASRRRQGNSPLHF,TGTGCCAGCAGAAGAAGACAGGGCAATTCACCCCTCCACTTT
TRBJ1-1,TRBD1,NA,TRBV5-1,CASSQGQQNTEAFF,TGCGCCAGCAGCCAGGGACAGCAGAACACTGAAGCTTTCTTT
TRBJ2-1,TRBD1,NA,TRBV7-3,CASSHGGRGNEQFF,TGTGCCAGCAGCCATGGGGGCAGGGGGAATGAGCAGTTCTTC
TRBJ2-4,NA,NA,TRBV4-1,CASSQGRAVAKNIQYF,TGCGCCAGCAGCCAAGGCAGGGCAGTAGCCAAAAACATTCAGTACTTC
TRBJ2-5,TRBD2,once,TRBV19,CASSPTGTRGETQYF,TGTGCCAGTAGTCCTACCGGGACTAGGGGCGAGACCCAGTACTTC
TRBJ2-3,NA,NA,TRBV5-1,CASRQGSSTDTQYF,TGCGCCAGCAGACAGGGATCTAGCACAGATACGCAGTATTTT